These T cell receptor beta chains were read from a single sample in a study of T cell responses to AZD1222 COVID-19 vaccine. Data came from immunoSEQ multiplex PCR; TCRdb stores just in-frame clones and leaves some out. The repertoire includes roughly 150,000 clones, about 90% of them detected once, and over 3% sits in the top ten. The input for sequencing was peripheral blood, taken 28 days after the second AZD1222 dose. The origin of the receptors is an adult who received the AZD1222 COVID-19 vaccine. Both conserved end residues are part of each CDR3. D genes are given only for firm matches. Clone size is shown for a subset of rows, as once, few, many or a class of expanded clone.

D gene | J gene | clone size | V gene | CDR3 protein | CDR3 DNA
- | TRBJ2-2 | - | TRBV11-3 | CASSFQVYTGELFF | TGTGCCAGCAGCTTCCAAGTCTACACCGGGGAGCTGTTTTTT
- | TRBJ1-6 | - | TRBV24-1 | CATRGTDHNSPLHF | TGTGCCACCAGAGGAACGGACCATAATTCACCCCTCCACTTT
TRBD2 | TRBJ2-2 | - | TRBV7-2 | CASSSLAGGVTGELFF | TGTGCCAGCAGCTCACTAGCGGGAGGGGTAACCGGGGAGCTGTTTTTT
- | TRBJ1-3 | - | TRBV5-1 | CASSLVSASDSGNTIYF | TGCGCCAGCAGCTTGGTTTCTGCCAGTGACTCTGGAAACACCATATATTTT
- | TRBJ2-6 | many | TRBV6-1 | CASSEGGGGANVLTF | TGTGCCAGCAGTGAAGGGGGCGGTGGGGCCAACGTCCTGACTTTC
- | TRBJ2-1 | - | TRBV4-1 | CASSPGSEQFF | TGCGCCAGCAGCCCCGGATCTGAGCAGTTCTTC
- | TRBJ1-4 | - | TRBV2 | CASIRIAGATNEKLFF | TGTGCCAGCATCAGAATCGCAGGGGCGACTAATGAAAAACTGTTTTTT
- | TRBJ2-7 | - | TRBV10-2 | CATLGGSYEQYF | TGCGCCACCTTAGGGGGCTCCTACGAGCAGTACTTC
TRBD1 | TRBJ1-2 | - | TRBV6-4 | CASSADHTGGGYTF | TGTGCCAGCAGCGCAGACCATACAGGGGGTGGCTACACCTTC
TRBD1 | TRBJ2-3 | few | TRBV11-3 | CASSWRTGEGMDTQYF | TGTGCCAGCAGCTGGCGGACAGGAGAGGGGATGGATACGCAGTATTTT
TRBD1 | TRBJ1-3 | - | TRBV7-2 | CASSLFPWDSSGNTIYF | TGTGCCAGCAGCTTATTCCCCTGGGACAGCTCTGGAAACACCATATATTTT
- | TRBJ1-2 | - | TRBV10-3 | CAISGRTDNYGYTF | TGTGCCATCAGTGGACGGACAGATAACTATGGCTACACCTTC
- | TRBJ2-5 | once | TRBV18 | CASSPDQETQYF | TGTGCCAGCTCACCAGACCAAGAGACCCAGTACTTC
- | TRBJ1-3 | - | TRBV9 | CASSPPVGGTGNTIYF | TGTGCCAGCAGCCCCCCAGTAGGGGGTACAGGAAACACCATATATTTT
TRBD2 | TRBJ2-1 | once | TRBV29-1 | CSVDRTSGTGEQFF | TGCAGCGTCGACAGGACTAGCGGGACTGGTGAGCAGTTCTTC